One and the same sample provided the 10 T cell receptor beta chains below, sequenced in a study of molecular identifiers for immune sequencing clone quantification. TCRdb itself ran the PCR reads through MiXCR, one entry per CDR3 protein. The data show almost 20,000 distinct CDR3 sequences, with roughly 20% seen just once and about 6.4% held by the top ten. The specimen sequenced was naive CD8+ T cells from blood, with Jurkat cell RNA spiked in. Subset here: FACS-sorted CD8+CD4-CCR7+CD45RA+ naive T cells. These receptors were obtained from a human donor in good health. Some libraries in this study had Jurkat cell RNA spiked in.

This clonotype was detected ten times or more. The chain uses TRBV5-6 and TRBJ2-5, with a possible D match to TRBD1 (5 bases). From germline, CDR1 is SGHDT and CDR2 YYEEEE. The CDR3 has 11 amino acids. The ends were cut back, 5 bases at V and 7 bases at J, with 9 bases in the middle. CDR3 nucleotide sequence: TGTGCCAGCAGTAGAAGGGGGACCCAGTACTTC. It codes for CASSRRGTQYF.

The gene calls are TRBV11-2 and TRBJ2-7; 14 bases line up with TRBD2. CDR1 and CDR2 (germline): SGHAT, FQNNGV. V dropped 4 bases and J dropped 0; count of bases not matched to a gene: 8. This CDR3 region has 18 residues. The CDR3 region has the DNA TGTGCCAGCAGCTCTCGGACTAGCGGGAGGCCGAGCTCCTACGAGCAGTACTTC. As protein: CASSSRTSGRPSSYEQYF. The full variable domain, its missing parts supplied by reference TRBV11-2 and TRBJ2-7, is EAGVAQSPRYKIIEKRQSVAFWCNPISGHATLYWYQQILGQGPKLLIQFQNNGVVDDSQLPKDRFSAERLKGVDSTLKIQPAKLEDSAVYLCASSSRTSGRPSSYEQYFGPGTRLTVT.

This clonotype has only one observation. This may be a read error, as it is one base from a much larger clone. The rearrangement joins TRBV9 to TRBJ2-3; D uncertain. The germline gives CDR1 SGDLS, CDR2 YYNGEE. This CDR3 spans 14 amino acids. CDR3 bases: TGTGCCAGCAGCGTGGCTGGTTCCACAGATGCGCAGTATTTT. Translated: CASSVAGSTDAQYF.

The sample holds many counts of this clonotype. The chain recombines TRBV7-6 with TRBJ2-2; 15 bases map to TRBD2. Germline V gene sequence: CDR1 SGHVS, CDR2 FNYEAQ. V gave up 6 bases and J gave up 4 bases; unmatched junction bases: 9. The CDR3 is made up of 18 amino acids. CDR3 protein: CASSPPGLAGGGTGELFF. CDR3 nucleotides: TGTGCCAGCAGTCCTCCGGGACTAGCGGGAGGAGGCACCGGGGAGCTGTTTTTT.

This clonotype was seen at least ten times. The chain links TRBV7-8 to TRBJ2-4; 7 bases map to TRBD1. Trimming took 5 bases from V and 7 from J; bases not matched to a gene: 5. This CDR3 spans 13 amino acids. Per germline, CDR1 SGHVS and CDR2 FQNEAQ. The CDR3: CASSPEDRNIQYF. The DNA of the CDR3 is TGTGCCAGCAGCCCCGAGGACAGGAACATTCAGTACTTC.

Notes on this clonotype: A much larger clonotype is one base distant, so this may be a read error. This chain connects TRBV27 to TRBJ2-1; 10 bases match TRBD1. Germline V gives CDR1 MNHEY, CDR2 SMNVEV (reference sequence). The CDR3 has 16 residues. V shed 4 bases, J shed 6 bases, and the junction held 9 bases outside the gene matches. In DNA form, the CDR3 reads TGTGCCAGCAGTTCCCGGACAGGGGGTGTGGCCAATGAGCAGTTCTTC. This gives the protein CASSSRTGGVANEQFF.

Only a few counts were recorded for this clonotype. This chain connects TRBV18 to TRBJ2-7, with a tentative D call TRBD1 (6 bases). Germline assignment: CDR1 KGHSH and CDR2 LQKENI. This CDR3 spans 13 amino acids. Trimming removed 0 bases from V and 3 bases from J, with 6 bases in between. Here the CDR3 DNA reads TGTGCCAGCTCACCACCGGACAGCTACGAGCAGTACTTC. It codes for CASSPPDSYEQYF.

This clonotype was recorded at least ten times. The chain is built from TRBV2 and TRBJ2-7; 8 bases are a match to TRBD2. V gave up 7 bases and J gave up 0 bases; unmatched junction bases: 8. Germline assignment: CDR1 SNHLY and CDR2 FYNNEI. The CDR3 contains 15 residues. CDR3 loop: CASKELAASSYEQYF. CDR3 DNA sequence: TGTGCCAGCAAGGAACTAGCGGCTAGCTCCTACGAGCAGTACTTC. Together with reference TRBV2 and TRBJ2-7, the CDR3 gives the full variable domain: EPEVTQTPSHQVTQMGQEVILRCVPISNHLYFYWYRQILGQKVEFLVSFYNNEISEKSEIFDDQFSVERPDGSNFTLKIRSTKLEDSAMYFCASKELAASSYEQYFGPGTRLTVT.

In this sample, this clonotype turned up a few times. V gene TRBV5-1 combines with J gene TRBJ2-5; 9 bases are a match to TRBD1. The CDR3 loop spans 18 amino acids. The V and J ends lost 3 bases and 5 bases, in that order; junction bases with no gene match: 17. The germline V gene encodes CDR1 SGHRS and CDR2 YFSETQ. This chain's CDR3 is CASSWTGTGIIVAETQYF. Here the CDR3 DNA reads TGCGCCAGCAGCTGGACCGGGACAGGGATAATAGTGGCGGAGACCCAGTACTTC.

By sample share, this clonotype is medium-sized. V gene TRBV28 combines with J gene TRBJ2-3; tentative D call: TRBD2 (6 bases). CDR1 and CDR2 from the germline V gene are MDHEN and SYDVKM. This CDR3 comprises 16 residues. Trimming cost V 3 bases and J 2 bases, with 15 bases left between them. The CDR3 region has the DNA TGTGCCAGCAGTTTTATATCGGAACTAGCCACAGATACGCAGTATTTT. Residues: CASSFISELATDTQYF.